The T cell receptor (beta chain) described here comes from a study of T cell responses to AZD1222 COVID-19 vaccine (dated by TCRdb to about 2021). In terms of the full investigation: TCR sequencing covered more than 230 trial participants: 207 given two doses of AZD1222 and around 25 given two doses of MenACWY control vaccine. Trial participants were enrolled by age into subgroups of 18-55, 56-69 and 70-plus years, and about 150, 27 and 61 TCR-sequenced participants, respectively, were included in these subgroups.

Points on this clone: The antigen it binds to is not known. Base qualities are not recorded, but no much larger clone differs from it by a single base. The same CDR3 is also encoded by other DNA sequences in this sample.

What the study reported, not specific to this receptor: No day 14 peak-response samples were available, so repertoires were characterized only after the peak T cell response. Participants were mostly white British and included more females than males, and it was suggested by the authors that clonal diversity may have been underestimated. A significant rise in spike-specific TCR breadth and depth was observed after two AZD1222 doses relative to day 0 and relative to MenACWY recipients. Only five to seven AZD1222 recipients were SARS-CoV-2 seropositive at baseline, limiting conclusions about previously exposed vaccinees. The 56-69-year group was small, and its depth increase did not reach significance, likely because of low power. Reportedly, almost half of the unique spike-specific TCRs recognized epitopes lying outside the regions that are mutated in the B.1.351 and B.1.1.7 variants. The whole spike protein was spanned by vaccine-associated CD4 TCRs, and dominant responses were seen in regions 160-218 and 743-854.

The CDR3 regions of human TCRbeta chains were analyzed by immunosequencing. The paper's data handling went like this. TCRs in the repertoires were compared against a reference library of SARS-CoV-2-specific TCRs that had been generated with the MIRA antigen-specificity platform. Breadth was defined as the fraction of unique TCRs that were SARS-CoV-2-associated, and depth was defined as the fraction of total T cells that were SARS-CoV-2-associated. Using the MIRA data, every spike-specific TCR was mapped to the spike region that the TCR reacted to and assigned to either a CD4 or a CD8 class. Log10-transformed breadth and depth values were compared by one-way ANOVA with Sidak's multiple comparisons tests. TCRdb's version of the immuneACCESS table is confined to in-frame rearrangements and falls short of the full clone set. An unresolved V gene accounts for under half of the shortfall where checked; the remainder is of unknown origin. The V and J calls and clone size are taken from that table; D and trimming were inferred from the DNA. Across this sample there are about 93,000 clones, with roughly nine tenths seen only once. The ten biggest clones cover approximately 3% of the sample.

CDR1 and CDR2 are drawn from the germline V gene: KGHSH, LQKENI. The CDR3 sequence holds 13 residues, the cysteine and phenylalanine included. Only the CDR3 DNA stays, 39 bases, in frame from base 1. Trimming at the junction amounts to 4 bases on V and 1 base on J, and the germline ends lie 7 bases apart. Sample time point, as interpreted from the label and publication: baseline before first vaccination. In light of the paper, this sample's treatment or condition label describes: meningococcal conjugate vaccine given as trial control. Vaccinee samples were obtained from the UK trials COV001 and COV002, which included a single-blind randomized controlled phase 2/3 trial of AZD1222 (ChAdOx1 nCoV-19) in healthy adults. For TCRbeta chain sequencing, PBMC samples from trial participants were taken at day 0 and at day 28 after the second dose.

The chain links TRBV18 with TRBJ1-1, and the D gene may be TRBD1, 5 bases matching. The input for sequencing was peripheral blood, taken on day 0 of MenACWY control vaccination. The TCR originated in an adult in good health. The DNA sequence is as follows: TGTGCCAGCTCACTTGACAGGAACACTGAAGCTTTCTTT. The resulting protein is CASSLDRNTEAFF.